Presented here are 29 T cell receptor beta chains from one specimen sequenced in a study of blood T cell repertoires in COVID-19. Only in-frame clones appear in the TCRdb table, and some are missing; sequencing was by immunoSEQ multiplex PCR. The sample includes around 450,000 clones, around 90% of them seen just once. The source material was PBMCs or T cells enriched from blood (not recorded which). The receptors derive from a woman younger than 35 who had recovered from COVID-19.

CDR3 coding DNA: TGTGCCAGCAGTTTACAGGGGACCGGGGAGCTGTTTTTT. Translating gives CASSLQGTGELFF. This chain connects TRBV12-3 or TRBV12-4 to TRBJ2-2, with D possibly matching TRBD1 (6 bases). V was pared by 2 bases and J by 5 bases, with 6 bases between. The CDR3 is 13 amino acids.

The chain carries TRBV7-8 and TRBJ1-1; unclear D gene. CDR1 is SGHVS and CDR2 is FQNEAQ in the germline V gene. V was trimmed by 2 bases and J by 0 bases, leaving 13 bases between them. This CDR3 spans 16 amino acids. CDR3: CASSLSSGNMNTEAFF. CDR3 coding DNA: TGTGCCAGCAGCTTAAGTTCGGGGAACATGAACACTGAAGCTTTCTTT.

This chain joins TRBV30 and TRBJ2-7; D may be TRBD2 (6 bases). This CDR3 is built from 15 residues. The germline V gene has CDR1 GTSNPN and CDR2 SVGIG (reference sequence). The V end lost 0 bases, the J end lost 3 bases, and 15 bases lay between the germline ends. Here the CDR3 DNA reads TGTGCCTGGAGTGTACCCCTACGGGGGAACTACGAGCAGTACTTC. It encodes CAWSVPLRGNYEQYF.

The rearrangement uses TRBV6-5 and TRBJ2-1; D ambiguous. The CDR3 loop spans 14 amino acids. The V gene's germline CDR1 is MNHEY and CDR2 SVGAGI. V was cut by 6 bases and J by 0 bases, with 9 bases left in between. The CDR3 loop is CASSFLYSYNEQFF. As DNA, the CDR3 is TGTGCCAGCAGCTTCCTTTACTCCTACAATGAGCAGTTCTTC.

The chain joins TRBV4-2 to TRBJ2-5; D is perhaps TRBD2 (6 bases). The germline V and J ends were trimmed by 1 base and 0 bases, with 15 bases remaining between them. The V gene's germline CDR1 is LGHNA and CDR2 YNFKEQ. The CDR3 loop spans 17 amino acids. The CDR3 sequence: CASSQGRGLSYQETQYF. The CDR3 DNA sequence: TGTGCCAGCAGCCAAGGTAGGGGACTCTCGTACCAAGAGACCCAGTACTTC.

Here the CDR3 reads CASSAERDQETQYF. The CDR3 bases are TGTGCCAGCAGTGCCGAGCGGGATCAAGAGACCCAGTACTTC. The gene calls are TRBV2 and TRBJ2-5; 7 bases agree with TRBD2. V was clipped by 4 bases and J by 2 bases; unmatched bases: 4. In germline, CDR1 is SNHLY, CDR2 FYNNEI. The CDR3 consists of 14 residues. Based on the CDR3 plus reference TRBV2 and TRBJ2-5, the full variable domain is EPEVTQTPSHQVTQMGQEVILRCVPISNHLYFYWYRQILGQKVEFLVSFYNNEISEKSEIFDDQFSVERPDGSNFTLKIRSTKLEDSAMYFCASSAERDQETQYFGPGTRLLVL.

The chain recombines TRBV5-1 with TRBJ1-4; 8 bases fit TRBD1. CDR3 length equals 15 residues. The germline CDR1 and CDR2 sequences are SGHRS and YFSETQ. V shed 2 bases and J 5 bases; nucleotides not matched to a gene: 5. Here the CDR3 reads CASSFPGGENEKLFF. CDR3 bases: TGCGCCAGCAGCTTCCCAGGGGGCGAAAATGAAAAACTGTTTTTT. Filled out from reference TRBV5-1 and TRBJ1-4, the complete variable domain reads KAGVTQTPRYLIKTRGQQVTLSCSPISGHRSVSWYQQTPGQGLQFLFEYFSETQRNKGNFPGRFSGRQFSNSRSEMNVSTLELGDSALYLCASSFPGGENEKLFFGSGTQLSVL.

The chain links TRBV6-5 to TRBJ1-1; D not certain. V lost 10 bases and J lost 3, with 18 bases in between. Germline V gene sequence: CDR1 MNHEY, CDR2 SVGAGI. The CDR3 is 14 residues long. This chain's CDR3 is CATDLREGDTEAFF. CDR3 bases: TGTGCCACTGACCTTAGGGAGGGCGACACTGAAGCTTTCTTT.

In the case of this clone: Other DNA sequences in the same sample also yield this CDR3. The chain recombines TRBV5-1 with TRBJ2-2, with 8 bases aligning to TRBD1. This CDR3 is built from 14 residues. V was pared by 1 base and J by 5 bases, with 1 base of the junction left unmatched. Germline-derived CDR1 and CDR2 are SGHRS and YFSETQ. The CDR3 DNA reads as TGCGCCAGCAGCTTGCAGGGGGCGACCGGGGAGCTGTTTTTT. Its protein is CASSLQGATGELFF.

The chain is built from TRBV18 and TRBJ1-2, with D unresolved. This CDR3 contains 11 residues. V lost 2 bases, J lost 14 bases, and 12 bases lay in between. Germline-derived CDR1 and CDR2 are KGHSH and LQKENI. CDR3 amino acids: CASSPGQRVTF. The DNA of the CDR3 is TGTGCCAGCTCACCAGGCCAGCGGGTAACCTTC.

The chain couples TRBV12-5 to TRBJ1-1; D perhaps matches TRBD1 (5 bases). V was cut by 0 bases and J by 0 bases, with 14 bases left in between. The CDR3 runs to 17 residues. CDR1 is LGHNT, CDR2 FRNRAP, per germline. CDR3 nucleotide sequence: TGTGCTAGTGGTTTGGTAGCGTGGGGGGAGATGAACACTGAAGCTTTCTTT. This codes for CASGLVAWGEMNTEAFF.

The V gene is TRBV24-1, the J gene TRBJ1-2, with 7 bases aligning to TRBD1. Trimming took 3 bases from V and 3 from J; bases not matched to a gene: 0. The length of the CDR3 is 13 residues. CDR1 and CDR2 (germline): KGHDR, SFDVKD. In nucleotides, the CDR3 is TGTGCCACCAGTGATCAGGGGGACTATGGCTACACCTTC. Translated: CATSDQGDYGYTF.

The V gene is TRBV13, the J gene TRBJ1-5, with 11 bases that match TRBD1. CDR3 length: 16 residues. After removal of 3 bases from V and 4 bases from J, the junction contained 5 bases not matched to a gene. Germline values: CDR1 PRHDT, CDR2 FYEKMQ (reference sequence). CDR3 DNA sequence: TGTGCCAGCAGCTTTCAGGACAGGGGGCGAAATCAGCCCCAGCATTTT. This translates into CASSFQDRGRNQPQHF.

This CDR3 reads CASSLTTGNYGYTF. In DNA form, the CDR3 reads TGTGCCAGCAGCTTAACAACAGGGAACTATGGCTACACCTTC. V and J are TRBV7-8 and TRBJ1-2, with a weak D call TRBD1 (6 bases). Trimming stripped 2 bases from V and 2 bases from J, with 9 bases between. CDR1 and CDR2 from the germline V gene are SGHVS and FQNEAQ. CDR3 length equals 14 residues.

This clone appeared a single time. The CDR3 coding sequence is TGTGCTAGTGGTGTCGGACAGGGGCCCCAAGAGACCCAGTACTTC. It specifies CASGVGQGPQETQYF. This chain connects TRBV12-5 to TRBJ2-5, with TRBD1 matching 9 bases. J lost 1 base, V lost 5 bases, and 5 bases had no gene match. CDR1 and CDR2 (germline): LGHNT, FRNRAP. This CDR3 spans 15 amino acids.

This CDR3 reads CASSLNYPEARTEAFF. CDR3 in DNA: TGCGCCAGCAGCTTGAATTACCCCGAGGCGCGAACTGAAGCTTTCTTT. The J gene is TRBJ1-1, the V gene TRBV5-1; no definite D call. Germline CDR1 is SGHRS and CDR2 is YFSETQ. The CDR3 loop spans 16 amino acids. With 1 base removed from V and 5 bases from J, the gap between germline ends came to 18 bases.

The chain employs TRBV4-1 and TRBJ2-2, with a possible D match to TRBD2 (5 bases). V was trimmed by 2 bases and J by 1 base, leaving 23 bases between them. This CDR3 comprises 20 residues. The germline V gene has CDR1 MGHRA and CDR2 YSYEKL. CDR3 sequence: CASSQRIRFGLLGNTGELFF. CDR3 sequence (DNA): TGCGCCAGCAGCCAACGAATTAGATTTGGACTCCTAGGGAACACCGGGGAGCTGTTTTTT.

The rearrangement uses TRBV20-1 and TRBJ1-1; no definite D call. The CDR3 loop spans 11 amino acids. Germline V gene data show CDR1 as DFQATT and CDR2 as SNEGSKA (reference sequence). Deletions cut 6 bases from V and 5 bases from J, with 10 bases between. The CDR3 bases are TGCAGTGCAATGGGAGGTACTGAAGCTTTCTTT. Protein product: CSAMGGTEAFF.

The CDR3 region has the DNA TGTGCCAGCTCAAAGGGAGCTAACTATGGCTACACCTTC. Protein product: CASSKGANYGYTF. The chain links TRBV9 to TRBJ1-2; D is uncertain. Trimming pared 7 bases from V and 0 bases from J, leaving 10 bases between. From germline, CDR1 is SGDLS and CDR2 YYNGEE. The CDR3 is 13 amino acids.

The chain links TRBV15 to TRBJ2-5, with D hard to call. V lost 1 base, J lost 7 bases, and 19 bases lay in between. The length of the CDR3 is 16 residues. The germline gives CDR1 LNHNV, CDR2 YYDKDF (reference sequence). CDR3 loop: CATSRVPQLIKRTQYF. Here the CDR3 DNA reads TGTGCCACCAGCAGAGTCCCCCAACTGATAAAGCGGACCCAGTACTTC. The variable domain in full, completed from reference TRBV15 and TRBJ2-5, reads DAMVIQNPRYQVTQFGKPVTLSCSQTLNHNVMYWYQQKSSQAPKLLFHYYDKDFNNEADTPDNFQSRRPNTSFCFLDIRSPGLGDTAMYLCATSRVPQLIKRTQYFGPGTRLLVL.

The V and J genes are TRBV2 and TRBJ1-1, with TRBD1 matching over 9 bases. The CDR3 has 11 amino acids. V lost 4 bases and J lost 10; bases outside the gene matches: 1. Germline CDR1 SNHLY, CDR2 FYNNEI. The CDR3 DNA is TGTGCCAGCAGTGCGACAGGGGGAGCTTTCTTT. Translated, it gives CASSATGGAFF. Looking up the rest from reference TRBV2 and TRBJ1-1 gives the full variable domain: EPEVTQTPSHQVTQMGQEVILRCVPISNHLYFYWYRQILGQKVEFLVSFYNNEISEKSEIFDDQFSVERPDGSNFTLKIRSTKLEDSAMYFCASSATGGAFFGQGTRLTVV.

The chain is built from TRBV4-1 and TRBJ1-4; 10 nucleotides align to TRBD1. This CDR3 has 15 amino acids. Germline-derived CDR1 and CDR2 are MGHRA and YSYEKL. Losses at the gene ends were 4 bases for V and 6 bases for J; bases not matched to a gene: 5. The CDR3 here is CASSRLTGGDEKLFF. Written as DNA, the CDR3 is TGCGCCAGCAGCCGGTTGACAGGGGGCGATGAAAAACTGTTTTTT.

This clone has just one count. The CDR3 sequence: CASNRDRGHEQFF. Written as DNA, the CDR3 is TGCGCCAGCAATCGGGACAGGGGTCATGAGCAGTTCTTC. The gene calls are TRBV5-1 and TRBJ2-1; 10 bases are a match to TRBD1. The CDR3 is made up of 13 amino acids. From germline, CDR1 is SGHRS and CDR2 YFSETQ. After removal of 6 bases from V and 8 bases from J, the junction contained 5 bases not matched to a gene.

The chain has TRBV30 and TRBJ1-1; 7 positions agree with TRBD1. With V trimmed by 8 bases and J by 5 bases, 8 bases remained unmatched. Looked up from germline, CDR1 is GTSNPN and CDR2 is SVGIG (reference sequence). The CDR3 has 12 amino acids. The CDR3: CAGNAGGTEAFF. DNA of the CDR3: TGTGCCGGAAACGCAGGGGGAACTGAAGCTTTCTTT.

The rearrangement uses TRBV5-1 and TRBJ1-1; no definite D call. Trimming removed 4 bases from V and 10 bases from J, with 11 bases in between. This CDR3 has 11 amino acids. Germline CDR1 and CDR2: SGHRS and YFSETQ. CDR3 protein: CASSAAGAAFF. The CDR3 DNA is TGCGCCAGCAGCGCCGCGGGCGCAGCTTTCTTT.

In this sample, this clone turned up a few times. The J gene is TRBJ2-5, the V gene TRBV3-1 (or the pseudogene TRBV3-2); 8 nucleotides line up with TRBD1. CDR3 length: 18 amino acids. The ends lost 0 bases at V and 3 bases at J; junction bases unmatched: 12. Germline loops: CDR1 LGHDT, CDR2 YNNKEL (reference sequence). CDR3: CASSQESWQGALKETQYF. For the CDR3, the DNA is TGTGCCAGCAGCCAAGAATCCTGGCAGGGGGCGTTAAAAGAGACCCAGTACTTC.

The genes are TRBV4-1 and TRBJ2-5; 7 bases fit TRBD2. V lost 4 bases to trimming and J lost 4 bases; unmatched junction nucleotides: 12. CDR3 length equals 16 residues. Looked up from germline, CDR1 is MGHRA and CDR2 is YSYEKL. The CDR3 DNA sequence: TGCGCCAGCAGCCCGGGAGAAGGCGGGGGTGTAGAGACCCAGTACTTC. Its protein is CASSPGEGGGVETQYF.

This chain links TRBV3-1 (or the pseudogene TRBV3-2) with TRBJ1-1, with TRBD1 as a possible D gene (6 bases). The CDR3 runs 15 residues. Trimming shortened V by 4 bases and J by 4 bases, and 16 bases separated the two germline ends. Germline lookup yields CDR1 LGHDT and CDR2 YNNKEL (reference sequence). For the CDR3, the DNA is TGTGCCAGCAGCCCCTCAGGCAGGGGCGTCACTGAAGCTTTCTTT. Protein sequence: CASSPSGRGVTEAFF.

V and J are TRBV5-6 and TRBJ2-5; 7 nucleotides align to TRBD1. The trim removed 4 bases at V and 1 base at J, leaving 7 bases unmatched. The CDR3 is made up of 15 amino acids. Germline CDR1 is SGHDT and CDR2 is YYEEEE. DNA for the CDR3: TGTGCCAGCAGCCTAGACAGGGCATCCCAAGAGACCCAGTACTTC. Translation gives CASSLDRASQETQYF.